The 32 T cell receptor beta chains below all came from one sample that was sequenced in a study of T cell clonality in common variable immunodeficiency. Study-level points and caveats: Reportedly, TCR beta sequences from common variable immunodeficiency showed fewer deletions and N-nucleotide insertions.

The data were produced by immunoSEQ multiplex PCR, yet TCRdb's version contains in-frame clones alone and is incomplete. There are roughly 29,000 clones in the sample, none observed a single time. Their specific antigens are unknown. Sequenced: peripheral blood mononuclear cells. These receptors came from a human donor with common variable immunodeficiency.

For this clone: Read sequence stops 3 residues before the CDR3 end, and the germline J gene provides the missing end. The chain recombines TRBV2 with TRBJ1-3, with D hard to call. This CDR3 has 13 amino acids. Germline values: CDR1 SNHLY, CDR2 FYNNEI. Trimming removed 4 bases from V and 5 bases from J, with 9 bases in between. This CDR3 reads CASSGGLRNTIYF. CDR3 DNA (partial): TGTGCCAGCAGTGGAGGACTGCGAAACACC.

This clone was found a few times. From the germline J gene comes the end of the CDR3, since the read stops 3 residues before it. The V gene is TRBV5-1, the J gene TRBJ2-3, with D unclear. V lost 0 bases to trimming and J lost 5 bases, with 4 bases between them. CDR3 length: 12 residues. The germline CDR1 and CDR2 sequences are SGHRS and YFSETQ. CDR3 protein: CASSLEVDTQYF. The covered CDR3 bases are TGCGCCAGCAGCTTGGAGGTAGATACG.

This clone has just a few counts. The read finishes 3 residues shy of the CDR3 end, and the germline J gene is used to complete it. V gene TRBV7-9 combines with J gene TRBJ2-1; 8 bases are shared with TRBD1. The ends lost 6 bases at V and 1 base at J; junction bases unmatched: 5. CDR3 length: 15 amino acids. CDR1 is SEHNR, CDR2 FQNEAQ, per germline (reference sequence). CDR3 loop: CASRPTGASYNEQFF. The sequenced CDR3 bases are TGTGCCAGCAGGCCGACAGGGGCTTCCTACAATGAG.

This clone occurred many times. The observed sequence ends 3 residues before the CDR3 terminus, with the missing tail filled in from the germline J gene. The genes are TRBV2 and TRBJ2-7, with 7 positions matching TRBD1. With 5 bases clipped from V and 2 bases from J, the junction kept 0 bases outside the gene matches. CDR1 is SNHLY, CDR2 FYNNEI, per germline. This CDR3 spans 12 amino acids. The CDR3 sequence: CASSQGAYEQYF. The DNA read from the CDR3 is TGTGCCAGCAGTCAGGGGGCCTACGAG.

This clone has a handful of counts. The read ends 3 residues early relative to the CDR3; the germline J gene fills the gap. The chain is built from TRBV2 and TRBJ1-4, with a possible D match to TRBD1 (5 bases). Germline CDR1 SNHLY, CDR2 FYNNEI. The V gene lost 3 bases and the J gene lost 5 bases, with 19 bases spanning the gap. CDR3 length: 17 amino acids. The CDR3 sequence is CASSDRLIPGENEKLFF. Partial CDR3 DNA: TGTGCCAGCAGTGATCGGTTGATACCGGGGGAGAATGAAAAA.

This clone was counted between two and nine times. The read ends 3 residues early relative to the CDR3; the germline J gene fills the gap. The chain combines TRBV5-1 with TRBJ2-1; D is perhaps TRBD2 (6 bases). Deletions cut 3 bases from V and 0 bases from J, with 13 bases between. Germline lookup yields CDR1 SGHRS and CDR2 YFSETQ. This CDR3 contains 16 residues. This CDR3 is CASSSGGTSSYNEQFF. The CDR3 bases that were read are TGCGCCAGCAGCTCCGGAGGGACTTCCTCCTACAATGAG.

This clone was recorded at least ten times. CDR3 DNA, as far as it was read: TGTGCCAGCGTTGGACTCAACAATGAG. Encoded protein: CASVGLNNE. The whole CDR3 is CASVGLNNEQFF. This chain uses TRBV11-2 with TRBJ2-1, with a possible D match to TRBD2 (5 bases). The read ends 3 residues shy of where the CDR3 ends; the end is completed using the germline J gene. CDR1 and CDR2 (germline): SGHAT, FQNNGV. Trimming cost V 8 bases and J 5 bases, with 10 bases left between them. This CDR3 has 12 amino acids.

Concerning this clone: The read ends 3 residues shy of where the CDR3 ends; the end is completed using the germline J gene. The J gene is TRBJ2-5, the V gene TRBV7-9, with 10 bases identical to TRBD2. Germline V gene lookup returns CDR1 SEHNR and CDR2 FQNEAQ (reference sequence). With 1 base clipped from V and 5 bases from J, the junction kept 4 bases outside the gene matches. This CDR3 region has 15 residues. CDR3 DNA (partial): TGTGCCAGCAGCTTAGGGCTAGCGGGAGTGGAGACC. Its translation is CASSLGLAGVET. The full CDR3 reads CASSLGLAGVETQYF.

This clone turned up a few times. The read ends 3 residues shy of where the CDR3 ends; the end is completed using the germline J gene. The chain is built from TRBV7-9 and TRBJ1-3; 7 bases are a match to TRBD1. Per germline, CDR1 SEHNR and CDR2 FQNEAQ (reference sequence). The CDR3 length is 15 residues. V was clipped by 6 bases and J by 4 bases; unmatched bases: 9. CDR3 in amino acids: CASRGQIGFGNTIYF. Incomplete CDR3 DNA: TGTGCCAGCAGGGGACAGATAGGTTTCGGAAACACC. Full variable domain (remainder filled in from reference TRBV7-9 and TRBJ1-3): DTGVSQNPRHKITKRGQNVTFRCDPISEHNRLYWYRQTLGQGPEFLTYFQNEAQLEKSRLLSDRFSAERPKGSFSTLEIQRTEQGDSAMYLCASRGQIGFGNTIYFGEGSWLTVV.

This clone was detected ten times or more. The read ends 3 residues before the CDR3 terminus; that terminus is restored from the germline J gene. V gene TRBV2 combines with J gene TRBJ2-5; 9 bases map to TRBD2. This CDR3 has 16 residues. V lost 3 bases and J lost 0; bases outside the gene matches: 5. Germline lookup yields CDR1 SNHLY and CDR2 FYNNEI. Partial CDR3 DNA: TGTGCCAGCAGTGACTTAGCGGGGGATAACCAAGAGACC. It translates to CASSDLAGDNQET. The whole CDR3 is CASSDLAGDNQETQYF. The full variable domain, rest sourced from reference TRBV2 and TRBJ2-5, is EPEVTQTPSHQVTQMGQEVILRCVPISNHLYFYWYRQILGQKVEFLVSFYNNEISEKSEIFDDQFSVERPDGSNFTLKIRSTKLEDSAMYFCASSDLAGDNQETQYFGPGTRLLVL.

This clone was recorded at least ten times. The DNA ends 3 residues before the CDR3 does, and the rest of the CDR3 is filled in from the germline J gene. This sequence joins TRBV20-1 and TRBJ2-1; TRBD2 matches at 10 bases. Germline CDR1 is DFQATT and CDR2 is SNEGSKA (reference sequence). The CDR3 spans 16 residues. V was clipped by 4 bases and J by 6 bases; unmatched bases: 12. The chain's CDR3 is CSANPLGLAESNEQFF. Partial CDR3 DNA: TGCAGTGCTAATCCCCTAGGACTAGCGGAGAGCAATGAG.

In its sample, this clone was seen a few times. The read stops 3 residues short of the end of the CDR3; the missing end is completed from the germline J gene. This sequence joins TRBV30 and TRBJ1-6; 10 bases agree with TRBD1. The CDR3 is 14 residues long. Germline V gene data show CDR1 as GTSNPN and CDR2 as SVGIG (reference sequence). Trimming cost V 1 base and J 7 bases; bases outside gene matches: 1. The CDR3 bases that were read are TGTGCCTGGAGTGGGGGACAGGGGAATTCACCC. Translating it yields CAWSGGQGNSP. From start to end, the CDR3 is CAWSGGQGNSPLHF.

About this clone itself: The read ends 3 residues early relative to the CDR3; the germline J gene fills the gap. The gene calls are TRBV2 and TRBJ1-2; D not resolved. This CDR3 has 12 residues. The ends were cut back, 7 bases at V and 2 bases at J, with 8 bases in the middle. Germline loops: CDR1 SNHLY, CDR2 FYNNEI. The CDR3 spells CASISGNYGYTF. The DNA read from the CDR3 is TGTGCCAGCATCTCGGGGAACTATGGC.

This clone was observed a few times. The read finishes 3 residues shy of the CDR3 end, and the germline J gene is used to complete it. This rearrangement joins TRBV7-8 to TRBJ2-7; TRBD2 agrees at 13 bases. Germline V gene data show CDR1 as SGHVS and CDR2 as FQNEAQ. CDR3 length: 18 residues. After removal of 3 bases from V and 1 base from J, the junction contained 9 bases not matched to a gene. CDR3 sequence: CASSFARTSGSGSYEQYF. The sequenced part of the CDR3 DNA is TGTGCCAGCAGCTTTGCCCGGACTAGCGGGAGTGGGTCCTACGAG.

A word on this clone: The read ends 3 residues shy of where the CDR3 ends; the end is completed using the germline J gene. This chain connects TRBV19 to TRBJ1-2; 10 bases agree with TRBD1. This CDR3 comprises 13 residues. The germline gives CDR1 LNHDA, CDR2 SQIVND (reference sequence). Incomplete CDR3 DNA: TGTGCCAGTAGCAGACAGGGGGCCCGGGGC. This translates into CASSRQGARG. The CDR3 as a whole reads CASSRQGARGYTF.

This clone was detected a few times. One junction end disagrees with the germline gene, perhaps due to a read error. CDR3 DNA, as far as it was read: TGTTCCAGCAGGGTTCAGGGTGATGGC. It specifies CSSRVQGDG. The whole CDR3 reads CSSRVQGDGYTF. The chain couples TRBV7-9 to TRBJ1-2, with D possibly being TRBD1 (5 bases). Coverage ceases 3 residues before the CDR3 finishes, and the germline J gene fills in the end. The CDR3 sequence is 12 residues long. Germline assignment: CDR1 SEHNR and CDR2 FQNEAQ (reference sequence).

Concerning this clone: Sequencing ends 3 residues short of the CDR3 end; the germline J gene provides the rest. The chain recombines TRBV10-3 with TRBJ2-7, with D perhaps TRBD2 (5 bases). CDR1 ENHRY and CDR2 SYGVKD come from the germline V gene. The V gene lost 2 bases and the J gene lost 3 bases, with 11 bases spanning the gap. CDR3 size: 14 residues. CDR3 bases read: TGTGCCATCAGTGAGCGGGGTGCTCACTACGAG. Encoded protein: CAISERGAHYE. The full-length CDR3 reads as CAISERGAHYEQYF.

Note on this clone: Read sequence stops 3 residues before the CDR3 end, and the germline J gene provides the missing end. The chain couples TRBV2 to TRBJ1-2; 9 bases map to TRBD1. This CDR3 spans 15 amino acids. With 5 bases clipped from V and 4 bases from J, the junction kept 8 bases outside the gene matches. The germline V gene encodes CDR1 SNHLY and CDR2 FYNNEI. The CDR3 DNA, read in part, is TGTGCCAGCAGTACAGGGGGCCTTCCTCCCTATGGC. It codes for CASSTGGLPPYG. The whole CDR3 region reads CASSTGGLPPYGYTF. The variable domain in full, with the rest retrieved from reference TRBV2 and TRBJ1-2, is EPEVTQTPSHQVTQMGQEVILRCVPISNHLYFYWYRQILGQKVEFLVSFYNNEISEKSEIFDDQFSVERPDGSNFTLKIRSTKLEDSAMYFCASSTGGLPPYGYTFGSGTRLTVV.

In its sample, this clone was seen a few times. With the read ending 3 residues before the CDR3 end, the germline J gene is used to fill in that end. The rearrangement joins TRBV20-1 to TRBJ2-7; TRBD1 aligns across 8 bases. The CDR3 totals 16 residues. Germline CDR1 is DFQATT and CDR2 is SNEGSKA (reference sequence). Germline trimming cut 1 base from V and 5 bases from J; bases unmatched to any gene: 13. CDR3 loop: CSARGQGAKGPHEQYF. CDR3 DNA, as far as it was read: TGCAGTGCTAGAGGGCAGGGGGCGAAGGGGCCCCACGAG.

About this clone: The sequence runs out 3 residues before the end of the CDR3; the remainder is reconstructed from the germline J gene. The chain couples TRBV2 to TRBJ1-1; tentatively, D is TRBD1 (5 bases). Germline assignment: CDR1 SNHLY and CDR2 FYNNEI. The CDR3 is made up of 15 amino acids. The V end lost 7 bases, the J end lost 1 base, and 16 bases lay between the germline ends. The CDR3 loop reads CASTISGGPNTEAFF. The CDR3 bases that were read are TGTGCCAGCACCATATCCGGGGGACCGAACACTGAA.

In this sample, this clone turned up many times. The CDR3 extends 3 residues past the end of the read, so its final part is completed from the germline J gene. J is TRBJ2-2 and V is TRBV5-1; 11 nucleotides align to TRBD2. The V gene's germline CDR1 is SGHRS and CDR2 YFSETQ. V shed 1 base, J shed 0 bases, and the junction held 5 bases outside the gene matches. CDR3 length: 18 amino acids. CDR3: CASSLLASGRPNTGELFF. The part of the CDR3 DNA that was read is TGCGCCAGCAGCTTGTTGGCTAGCGGGAGGCCGAACACCGGGGAG.

This clone was seen many times. Read sequence stops 3 residues before the CDR3 end, and the germline J gene provides the missing end. This chain links TRBV5-1 with TRBJ2-7; 9 bases fit TRBD2. The junction had 4 bases not matched to a gene; V was cut back by 4 bases and J by 5 bases. The CDR3 runs 13 residues. Germline V gives CDR1 SGHRS, CDR2 YFSETQ. CDR3 DNA, as far as it was read: TGCGCCAGCAGCCTATGGACTAGCGACGAG. Its translation: CASSLWTSDE. The whole CDR3 region reads CASSLWTSDEQYF.

This clone appeared a few times. The missing CDR3 end, 3 residues past where the read stops, is filled in from the germline J gene. The chain couples TRBV23-1 to TRBJ1-2; the D is unclear. TRBV23-1 is marked as an open reading frame, function uncertain. The CDR3 is 15 amino acids. V gave up 0 bases and J gave up 3 bases, with 11 bases separating them. The covered CDR3 bases are TGCGCCAGCAGTCAATCTGGTCGTAGAGACTATGGC. Amino acid sequence: CASSQSGRRDYG. The CDR3 reads in full as CASSQSGRRDYGYTF.

This clone was picked up many times. The read stops 3 residues short of the end of the CDR3; the missing end is completed from the germline J gene. The rearrangement links TRBV10-3 to TRBJ2-7; no definite D call. CDR1 is ENHRY, CDR2 SYGVKD, per germline. The CDR3 loop spans 12 amino acids. Trimming cost V 0 bases and J 6 bases, with 6 bases left between them. Here the CDR3 reads CAISESKGEQYF. CDR3 DNA, as far as it was read: TGTGCCATCAGTGAGTCAAAAGGCGAG.

This clone was observed at least ten times. CDR3 amino acids: CASSLAGDRGSYEQYF. Partial CDR3 DNA: TGCGCCAGCAGCTTGGCCGGGGACAGGGGCTCCTACGAG. The chain couples TRBV5-1 to TRBJ2-7; 10 bases map to TRBD1. The read terminates 3 residues ahead of where the CDR3 ends, so the germline J gene completes it. With V trimmed by 0 bases and J by 0 bases, 3 bases remained unmatched. The CDR3 extends over 16 amino acids. Germline loops: CDR1 SGHRS, CDR2 YFSETQ.

This clone was observed at least ten times. The read gets to within 3 residues of the CDR3 end, and the germline J gene fills in the rest. The V and J genes are TRBV5-6 and TRBJ2-7; the D gene is possibly TRBD1 (5 bases). V was cut by 3 bases and J by 6 bases, with 16 bases left in between. Germline values: CDR1 SGHDT, CDR2 YYEEEE. CDR3 size: 14 residues. The DNA read from the CDR3 is TGTGCCAGCAGCTCTTCGACAGACTGGCGCGAG. Its protein product is CASSSSTDWRE. The whole CDR3 protein is CASSSSTDWREQYF. Variable domain in full (rest from reference TRBV5-6 and TRBJ2-7): DAGVTQSPTHLIKTRGQQVTLRCSPKSGHDTVSWYQQALGQGPQFIFQYYEEEERQRGNFPDRFSGHQFPNYSSELNVNALLLGDSALYLCASSSSTDWREQYFGPGTRLTVT.

This clone was recorded many times. From the germline J gene comes the end of the CDR3, since the read stops 3 residues before it. The chain combines TRBV2 with TRBJ2-5, with TRBD1 as a possible D gene (7 bases). CDR1 is SNHLY and CDR2 is FYNNEI in the germline V gene. This CDR3 contains 14 residues. Trimming cost V 6 bases and J 5 bases, with 16 bases left between them. CDR3: CASRRQGLVETQYF. CDR3 DNA (partial): TGTGCCAGCAGGAGACAGGGACTGGTCGAGACC. The whole variable domain, filled in from reference TRBV2 and TRBJ2-5, reads EPEVTQTPSHQVTQMGQEVILRCVPISNHLYFYWYRQILGQKVEFLVSFYNNEISEKSEIFDDQFSVERPDGSNFTLKIRSTKLEDSAMYFCASRRQGLVETQYFGPGTRLLVL.

The table lists this clone with many counts. The sequenced fragment ends 3 residues before the CDR3 boundary, so the rest is inferred from the germline J gene. The V call is TRBV18, the J call TRBJ2-7, with a weak D call TRBD1 (5 bases). Germline values: CDR1 KGHSH, CDR2 LQKENI. The CDR3 has 14 amino acids. Trimming took 1 base from V and 4 from J, leaving 11 bases between them. The sequenced part of the CDR3 DNA is TGTGCCAGCTCACCACTAGGGGCTGAGTACGAG. Its translation: CASSPLGAEYE. The complete CDR3 reads CASSPLGAEYEQYF.

This clone showed up many times. The read terminates 3 residues before the CDR3 end, so the remaining end is supplied by the germline J gene. V and J are TRBV5-1 and TRBJ2-5; 10 bases map to TRBD1. Germline V gene data show CDR1 as SGHRS and CDR2 as YFSETQ. This CDR3 is built from 16 residues. Trimming at V came to 3 bases and at J to 2 bases, leaving 7 bases not matched to a gene. This chain's CDR3 is CASSSGTGAQQETQYF. The CDR3 DNA, read in part, is TGCGCCAGCAGCTCCGGGACAGGGGCGCAACAAGAGACC.

This clone was recorded many times. The read falls 3 residues short of the CDR3 end, and the missing part is taken from the germline J gene. The chain has TRBV19 and TRBJ2-3, with 7 bases that match TRBD2. The CDR3 runs 15 residues. After removal of 6 bases from V and 3 bases from J, the junction contained 9 bases not matched to a gene. Germline V lookup: CDR1 LNHDA, CDR2 SQIVND (reference sequence). The CDR3 spells CASSTGGGRTDTQYF. The sequenced CDR3 bases are TGTGCCAGTAGCACTGGAGGCGGGAGAACAGATACG.

The sample holds many counts of this clone. The read ends 3 residues shy of where the CDR3 ends; the end is completed using the germline J gene. This chain uses TRBV5-4 with TRBJ1-2, with 8 bases that match TRBD1. Germline CDR1 SGHNT, CDR2 YYREEE (reference sequence). V dropped 0 bases and J dropped 4; count of bases not matched to a gene: 8. The CDR3 extends over 16 amino acids. The DNA read from the CDR3 is TGTGCCAGCAGCTTGGCCCCCGGACAGGGAGGCTATGGC. The encoded protein is CASSLAPGQGGYG. The whole CDR3 region reads CASSLAPGQGGYGYTF.

This clone appeared many times. This CDR3 reads CSAPGQTNTEAFF. The DNA read from the CDR3 is TGCAGTGCTCCGGGACAGACGAACACTGAA. This chain links TRBV20-1 with TRBJ1-1, with TRBD1 matching 7 bases. The sequenced fragment ends 3 residues before the CDR3 boundary, so the rest is inferred from the germline J gene. Germline V lookup: CDR1 DFQATT, CDR2 SNEGSKA (reference sequence). The CDR3 totals 13 residues. V lost 5 bases and J lost 1; bases outside the gene matches: 4.